The 19 T cell receptor beta chains below were found in one sample sequenced in a study of lymphopenia after photon versus proton radiotherapy (dated by TCRdb to the late 2010s). Library preparation employed the immunoSEQ multiplex PCR assay. Held by TCRdb, this immuneACCESS table contains in-frame sequences only and omits some clones. Under half of the omission traces to an unresolved V gene where checked; the cause of the rest is unknown. This sample holds around 19,000 clones; approximately 92% were observed only once. The ten largest clones represent roughly 1.8% of the sample. The sequences come from peripheral blood, collected from a patient treated with photon-based radiotherapy. These receptors originate from a woman aged 40 to 50 with cholangiocarcinoma.

V usage is TRBV7-9 and J usage is TRBJ2-1, with 9 bases aligning to TRBD2. V was pared by 0 bases and J by 4 bases, with 4 bases of the junction left unmatched. Germline CDR1 is SEHNR and CDR2 is FQNEAQ (reference sequence). This CDR3 region has 16 residues. CDR3 DNA sequence: TGTGCCAGCAGCTTAGCGCTAGCGGGGTATTACAATGAGCAGTTCTTC. It translates to CASSLALAGYYNEQFF.

This clone showed up just once. The chain combines TRBV5-5 with TRBJ1-2; tentative D call: TRBD1 (5 bases). Trimming shortened V by 4 bases and J by 6 bases, and 10 bases separated the two germline ends. In germline, CDR1 is SGHKS, CDR2 YYEKEE (reference sequence). This CDR3 spans 12 amino acids. The CDR3 DNA follows: TGTGCCAGCAGCCCTCAGGGACATGGCTACACCTTC. Protein: CASSPQGHGYTF.

This chain links TRBV28 with TRBJ1-5, with D perhaps matching TRBD1 (5 bases). This CDR3 is built from 15 residues. CDR1 and CDR2 (germline): MDHEN, SYDVKM. V lost 1 base, J lost 3 bases, and 10 bases lay in between. CDR3 nucleotide sequence: TGTGCCAGCAGTTTATTGTGGGACCTCAATCAGCCCCAGCATTTT. The encoded protein is CASSLLWDLNQPQHF. The whole variable domain, remainder taken from reference TRBV28 and TRBJ1-5, is DVKVTQSSRYLVKRTGEKVFLECVQDMDHENMFWYRQDPGLGLRLIYFSYDVKMKEKGDIPEGYSVSREKKERFSLILESASTNQTSMYLCASSLLWDLNQPQHFGDGTRLSIL.

The chain combines TRBV5-6 with TRBJ1-5, with D unclear. V shed 0 bases and J shed 5 bases, with 6 bases lying between them. The V gene's germline CDR1 is SGHDT and CDR2 YYEEEE. The CDR3 spans 13 residues. DNA for the CDR3: TGTGCCAGCAGCTTGGGAAGGGATCAGCCCCAGCATTTT. Encoded protein: CASSLGRDQPQHF.

The chain joins TRBV7-2 to TRBJ2-2; TRBD1 matches 8 bases. The junction had 8 bases not matched to a gene; V was cut back by 2 bases and J by 6 bases. Germline-derived CDR1 and CDR2 are SGHTA and FQGNSA. This CDR3 has 16 residues. The CDR3 coding sequence is TGTGCCAGCAGCTTACAGGGACAGGCGACACCCGGGGAGCTGTTTTTT. Its protein is CASSLQGQATPGELFF.

V is TRBV5-4 and J is TRBJ2-2; 8 bases line up with TRBD2. Germline assignment: CDR1 SGHNT and CDR2 YYREEE (reference sequence). V gave up 0 bases and J gave up 4 bases; unmatched junction bases: 5. The CDR3 spans 16 residues. The CDR3 region has the DNA TGTGCCAGCAGCTTGGCACTAGCGGTGGGCACCGGGGAGCTGTTTTTT. It specifies CASSLALAVGTGELFF.

The chain has TRBV5-6 and TRBJ2-1; perhaps D is TRBD1 or TRBD2 (5 bases each). Trimming took 0 bases from V and 7 from J, leaving 5 bases between them. Germline V gene lookup returns CDR1 SGHDT and CDR2 YYEEEE. CDR3 length: 12 amino acids. Here the CDR3 reads CASSLGGNEQFF. The CDR3, as DNA: TGTGCCAGCAGCTTGGGGGGGAATGAGCAGTTCTTC. The whole variable domain, remainder taken from reference TRBV5-6 and TRBJ2-1, is DAGVTQSPTHLIKTRGQQVTLRCSPKSGHDTVSWYQQALGQGPQFIFQYYEEEERQRGNFPDRFSGHQFPNYSSELNVNALLLGDSALYLCASSLGGNEQFFGPGTRLTVL.

The chain combines TRBV19 with TRBJ1-5; D might be TRBD1 (5 bases). The V end lost 0 bases, the J end lost 2 bases, and 20 bases lay between the germline ends. The CDR3 runs 19 residues. Germline CDR1 is LNHDA and CDR2 is SQIVND (reference sequence). The CDR3 region is CASSIDWPGPGVGNQPQHF. The DNA for the CDR3 is TGTGCCAGTAGTATAGATTGGCCGGGACCGGGGGTGGGCAATCAGCCCCAGCATTTT.

This chain connects TRBV18 to TRBJ2-5; D might be TRBD1 (6 bases). The ends were cut back, 5 bases at V and 2 bases at J, with 12 bases in the middle. CDR3 length: 14 amino acids. From germline, CDR1 is KGHSH and CDR2 LQKENI. The CDR3 sequence: CASSSWDKQETQYF. The CDR3 DNA is TGTGCCAGCTCATCCTGGGACAAGCAAGAGACCCAGTACTTC. The variable domain in full, completed from reference TRBV18 and TRBJ2-5, reads NAGVMQNPRHLVRRRGQEARLRCSPMKGHSHVYWYRQLPEEGLKFMVYLQKENIIDESGMPKERFSAEFPKEGPSILRIQQVVRGDSAAYFCASSSWDKQETQYFGPGTRLLVL.

The genes are TRBV27 and TRBJ2-3; no firm D call. The CDR3 length is 14 residues. From germline, CDR1 is MNHEY and CDR2 SMNVEV (reference sequence). V was trimmed by 0 bases and J by 4 bases, leaving 8 bases between them. CDR3 sequence reads: CASSLSGYPDTQYF. Here the CDR3 DNA reads TGTGCCAGCAGTTTATCGGGTTACCCAGATACGCAGTATTTT.

The V and J genes are TRBV5-3 and TRBJ1-3; D gene ambiguous. TRBV5-3 is reported as an ORF; its role is uncertain. Deletions cut 4 bases from V and 0 bases from J, with 5 bases between. This CDR3 spans 13 amino acids. CDR3 region: CARSPGSGNTIYF. The CDR3 region has the DNA TGTGCCAGAAGCCCTGGCTCTGGAAACACCATATATTTT.

Only one count was recorded for this clone. The chain employs TRBV19 and TRBJ1-2; TRBD1 is a possible D gene (6 bases). Between the trimmed V and J ends, which lost 6 bases and 0 bases, there was a span of 20 bases. Germline CDR1 is LNHDA and CDR2 is SQIVND (reference sequence). The CDR3 consists of 17 residues. CDR3 in amino acids: CASSLQSGTLTNYGYTF. The DNA of the CDR3 is TGTGCCAGTAGCTTACAATCCGGGACACTCACTAACTATGGCTACACCTTC.

V and J are TRBV7-9 and TRBJ2-7; 10 bases agree with TRBD1. The CDR3 covers 14 residues. Per germline, CDR1 SEHNR and CDR2 FQNEAQ (reference sequence). J lost 5 bases, V lost 8 bases, and 9 bases had no gene match. CDR3 sequence: CASARQGAVDEQYF. The CDR3 region has the DNA TGTGCCAGCGCTCGACAGGGGGCTGTAGACGAGCAGTACTTC.

The rearrangement links TRBV18 to TRBJ2-6, with TRBD2 matching 8 bases. Trimming took 2 bases from V and 0 from J; bases not matched to a gene: 6. The CDR3 runs to 18 residues. Germline values: CDR1 KGHSH, CDR2 LQKENI. CDR3 nucleotides: TGTGCCAGCTCACCAGCGGGGGGCCTCAACTCTGGGGCCAACGTCCTGACTTTC. It encodes CASSPAGGLNSGANVLTF.

This clone was detected only a few times. The chain is built from TRBV4-1 and TRBJ1-2, with D possibly TRBD1 on 6 matching bases. Trimming stripped 1 base from V and 1 base from J, with 10 bases between. The CDR3 loop spans 15 amino acids. Germline-derived CDR1 and CDR2 are MGHRA and YSYEKL. The CDR3 spells CASSQVGQNNYGYTF. The DNA for the CDR3 is TGCGCCAGCAGCCAAGTAGGACAGAATAACTATGGCTACACCTTC.

This sequence joins TRBV18 and TRBJ2-5, with TRBD1 matching over 8 bases. Germline assignment: CDR1 KGHSH and CDR2 LQKENI. V shed 8 bases and J 1 base; nucleotides not matched to a gene: 15. The CDR3 spans 17 residues. This CDR3 is CASPTNGDRRTQETQYF. DNA for the CDR3: TGTGCCAGCCCCACGAACGGGGACAGGAGAACCCAAGAGACCCAGTACTTC.

This sequence joins TRBV7-2 and TRBJ2-7; D could derive from TRBD1 or TRBD2 (5 bases each). The germline CDR1 and CDR2 sequences are SGHTA and FQGNSA. The CDR3 is made up of 12 amino acids. V was pared by 5 bases and J by 7 bases, with 12 bases between. The CDR3 nucleotides read TGTGCCAGCAGCCCTAATTGGGGGGAGCAGTACTTC. Its translation: CASSPNWGEQYF.

This clone was seen only a few times. This chain connects TRBV28 to TRBJ2-1; D may correspond to TRBD1 or TRBD2 (5 bases each). The CDR3 spans 17 residues. Germline CDR1 reads MDHEN; CDR2 reads SYDVKM. V was trimmed by 7 bases and J by 0 bases, leaving 19 bases between them. For the CDR3, the DNA is TGTGCCAGCACCTCAGCTGGGACGGCGAGCTCCTACAATGAGCAGTTCTTC. It encodes CASTSAGTASSYNEQFF.

This rearrangement joins TRBV28 to TRBJ1-2; 7 nucleotides line up with TRBD1. V shed 7 bases, J shed 4 bases, and the junction held 9 bases outside the gene matches. Germline V gene sequence: CDR1 MDHEN, CDR2 SYDVKM. This CDR3 contains 14 residues. CDR3: CASTQGQARYGYTF. The CDR3 nucleotides are TGTGCCAGCACCCAAGGACAGGCTCGCTATGGCTACACCTTC.